The T cell receptor beta chain under discussion was sequenced for a study of cytomegalovirus exposure and HLA in healthy donors (dated by TCRdb to 2016 to 2017). With respect to the entire study: An earlier analysis of roughly 500 of the donors reported more than 250 Gb of sequence data and 100 million to 140 million unique TCR beta sequences from about 179 million T cells. Approximately 310 gigabases of sequencing data and 70 million to 100 million unique TCR sequences were included in an early release covering about 600 HLA-typed donors. Among the roughly 400 genotyped donors, roughly 80% belonged to the genetic ancestry cluster associated with self-reported Caucasian donors. The study was designed to test whether signatures of past pathogen exposure could be identified by cataloging public T cell receptors. The study profiled the T cell repertoires of under 850 subjects by immunosequencing and related them to cytomegalovirus serostatus. A separate validation cohort of roughly 130 different subjects was used in addition to the 666-subject first cohort. To predict cytomegalovirus infection status, the study combined high-throughput TCR immunosequencing, statistical association of individual TCRs with disease status, and machine learning. A later analysis re-analyzed previously published TCR beta repertoires from about 600 donors and added high-resolution HLA genotyping to study TCR occurrence patterns. In the later analysis, no new phenotypic data were used to find candidate immune exposures; instead, reliance was placed on TCR beta sequences and their occurrence across donors. To decide whether each TCR beta V gene segment behaved as functional or pseudogenic, an earlier analysis of some 540 of the donors relied on high-throughput TCR beta sequencing. Donor age, sex, ethnicity and CMV serostatus were compiled together with the repertoire data. Genome-wide SNP genotypes for about three fifths of the roughly 670 donors were used in a later genetic analysis, which treated that subset as a discovery cohort. All discovery cohort repertoires had been generated on a single sequencing platform. HLA typing covered class I and class II loci at four-digit resolution. The number of donors typed differed by locus, with roughly 629-640 for A, B, C, DRB1 and DQB1, around 500 for DQA1, 600 to 610 for DPA1, and some 450 for DPB1. A few DR-DQ haplotypes were handled as single units for association and clustering because linkage in the cohort was strong. On average, roughly 240,000 unique TCR beta nucleotide sequences were sequenced per donor among fewer than 500 genotyped donors of the cohort, with 15% to 20% of those sequences being non-productive.

CDR1 and CDR2 (LGHNA, YNFKEQ) derive from the germline V gene. Reading from cysteine to phenylalanine, the CDR3 counts 17 amino acids. CDR3 DNA is the only sequence kept; it has 51 bases, read in frame from the first base. At the junction V is shortened by 0 bases and J by 3 bases; bases outside the gene matches: 10. The cohort consisted of 670 or so healthy bone marrow donors. At the time of sampling, all cohort members were nominally healthy, though unrecorded immune exposures were likely present. The donor was CMV seropositive and belonged to the group of 270 or so seropositive cohort members. A peripheral blood sample was provided by each donor, and peripheral blood mononuclear cells were used for TCR beta sequencing. Genomic DNA was extracted from the blood cell samples with the Qiagen DNeasy Blood Extraction Kit. Library method: the immunoSEQ multiplex PCR assay. A mixture of 60 forward primers for TCR Vbeta segments and 13 reverse primers for TCR Jbeta segments was used in the multiplex PCR. The CDR3 region of rearranged TCR beta genes was amplified from genomic DNA with a multiplex PCR assay. The amplified TCR beta libraries were sequenced on the Illumina HiSeq System as 87-base-pair reads. Regarding the original processing steps: In a later analysis, 80 million or so unique TCR beta chains were counted across the 650 to 700 repertoires, and approximately 11 million of these chains were shared by at least two donors. Raw reads were error-corrected and collapsed into unique sequences with a nearest-neighbor algorithm that merged closely related sequences to remove PCR and sequencing errors. CDR3 sequences were aligned to IMGT reference sequences to assign V, D and J gene segments. Each retained sequence needed at least a six-nucleotide match to both a V gene segment and a J gene segment. Rearrangements were classified as productive when the CDR3 lacked stop codons and remained in frame with V and J, and all other rearrangements were classified as non-productive. Following IMGT convention, CDR3 was defined as the stretch from the second conserved V-encoded cysteine up to the conserved J-encoded phenylalanine. The earlier analysis of 500 to 750 of the donors excluded any sequence lacking an unambiguous match to a single V gene segment. An earlier analysis of 587 of the donors classified V segments as functional when productive rearrangements were above 56.7% and as segregating when the standard deviation between donors was above 5%. A statistical classification framework was developed to diagnose cytomegalovirus status using the catalog of TCR beta chain sequences. A later analysis assigned V and J genes by comparing TCR nucleotide sequences with IMGT/GENE-DB human TR gene sequences. In a later analysis, CDR3 sequences and most-parsimonious VDJ recombination scenarios were assigned using the TCRdist pipeline. In a later analysis, each TCR beta chain was defined by its CDR3 amino acid sequence together with its V-gene family, and reads lacking a unique V-gene family were excluded. As a way to deal with suspected cross-contamination and a sequencing artifact, a later analysis dropped hundreds of nucleotide sequences that were highly shared and had low generation probability. A later analysis calculated a clonal expansion index for each public chain from normalized within-repertoire ranks of inferred template counts. Generation probabilities in a later analysis came from a VDJ recombination model fitted to out-of-frame rearrangements, and those results were checked against IGoR. A later analysis scored TCR-TCR, TCR-HLA and TCR-CMV co-occurrence with hypergeometric tests, applying a repertoire-size bias correction to TCR pairs. To estimate false discovery rates, a later analysis permuted the HLA or CMV assignments 20 times. A later analysis grouped co-occurring TCRs with DBSCAN, adding TCRdist sequence similarity when clustering within HLA-allele-positive subsets. For co-occurrence clustering, repertoires with fewer than 30,000 or more than 120,000 public chains were excluded, along with about five repertoires with anomalous nucleotide sharing. As stored in TCRdb, this immuneACCESS dataset retains in-frame rearrangements with V and J assigned. A fraction of the clones does not appear; measured against another copy, unresolved V genes explain less than half of the discrepancy, and the remainder lacks a known reason. V, J and clone size were drawn from that table, and D and trimming were deduced from the DNA. The sample profile shows 95,000 to 150,000 clones; about four fifths of them were found once. Together, the top ten hold about 12% of the sample.

Results the study describes overall, beyond this receptor: Because HLA typing was missing for some donors at each locus, association tests included only the typed subset. A total of roughly 160 TCR beta chains were listed by the study as associated with cytomegalovirus. A further reported finding was that TCR beta sequences accurately predicted the HLA-A and HLA-B alleles for most subjects in the first cohort. According to the authors, the approach could potentially be generalized to other disease states and immunological phenotypes. When HLA alleles, especially DR and DQ, strongly co-occurred, attributing TCR associations to individual alleles was difficult. The presence/absence analyses assumed that sequencing depth was roughly uniform across donors, and that assumption may not be true. In a later analysis, HLA-associated TCR beta chains were found to be more clonally expanded and to have lower generation probabilities than equally common non-associated chains. The cohort was sequenced for TCR beta chains only, and without alpha or paired-chain data the features that could be detected were limited. The classifier was reported to diagnose cytomegalovirus status with high specificity and sensitivity in both the original cohort and the validation cohort. Some IMGT-functional V segments, including TRBV6-2 and TRBV6-3, could not be told apart with the 87-base-pair reads, so those segments were excluded. In vitro tests confirmed that a few of the cytomegalovirus-associated TCR beta chains recognize cytomegalovirus antigens. CMV serostatus was the only immune exposure information available for the cohort. A later analysis associated 16,951 TCR beta sequences with specific HLA alleles at a false discovery rate of 0.05. An association between a missense DCLRE1C variant and V-gene and J-gene trimming of TCR beta chains was found in a later genetic analysis and replicated in an independent cohort. The earlier analysis of 587 of the donors excluded 15 to 20 rarely observed V segments, including chromosome 9 orphons, because counts were too low. According to a later analysis, most CMV-associated TCR beta chains appeared to be HLA-restricted, and the HLA associations seemed to be driven largely by CMV exposure. A later analysis found that TCR association rates varied across HLA loci, with DRB1 alleles showing the most associated TCRs and HLA-C alleles the fewest. A later genetic analysis reported fewer N-insertions in productive TCRs among donors in an Asian-associated ancestry cluster than the roughly 620-donor mean. An earlier analysis of several hundred of the donors showed that most TCR beta V segments appeared in productive rearrangements either about 87% or about 30% of the time, which broadly matched IMGT annotations. Correlated functional status among segregating V segments might be attributable to linkage disequilibrium, but an unknown experimental factor could not be ruled out. Most TCR sequences were seen in very few donors, while some public TCRs were found in many individuals. In a later analysis, several top co-occurrence clusters were reported to appear linked to parvovirus B19, influenza, CMV and Epstein-Barr virus. A cluster of highly shared sequence variants was judged likely to be a technical artifact of the sequencing pipeline.

Details on this clone: Its specific antigen is unknown. Per-nucleotide qualities are absent, and no much larger clonotype sits a single base away.

Sequencing input: PBMCs. The receptor was isolated from a woman aged 55-70 years in good health and CMV-seropositive. The rearrangement combines TRBV4-2 with TRBJ2-7; 8 bases in the middle match TRBD1. The CDR3 protein is CASSQEDTGQALYEQYF. The sequence in DNA is TGTGCCAGCAGCCAAGAAGATACGGGACAGGCCCTCTACGAGCAGTACTTC.